A single sample gave rise to the 26 T cell receptor beta chains below, sequenced in a study of blood T cell repertoires in COVID-19. The assay was immunoSEQ multiplex PCR, and TCRdb's table has in-frame clones only and misses some. Among roughly 200,000 clones listed, 70% to 90% were seen once. Material: peripheral blood. Source of these receptors: a woman aged 40 to 55 who had recovered from COVID-19.

J is TRBJ2-7 and V is TRBV19; 7 bases align to TRBD2. Germline V gives CDR1 LNHDA, CDR2 SQIVND (reference sequence). Trimming removed 6 bases from V and 0 bases from J; junction bases left unmatched: 8. The CDR3 is 15 amino acids. DNA for the CDR3: TGTGCCAGTAGAAATAGCGGGCTTAACTCCTACGAGCAGTACTTC. This encodes CASRNSGLNSYEQYF.

The chain has TRBV7-9 and TRBJ2-1; maybe TRBD2 (5 bases). Trimming cost V 0 bases and J 3 bases, with 12 bases left between them. Germline CDR1 is SEHNR and CDR2 is FQNEAQ (reference sequence). The CDR3 totals 16 residues. CDR3 DNA sequence: TGTGCCAGCAGCTTAGCGATCCAGCGGAGCTACAATGAGCAGTTCTTC. This sequence encodes CASSLAIQRSYNEQFF.

The chain combines TRBV7-2 with TRBJ2-1; 10 bases map to TRBD2. J lost 10 bases, V lost 5 bases, and 8 bases had no gene match. The CDR3 spans 14 residues. Germline-derived CDR1 and CDR2 are SGHTA and FQGNSA. The CDR3 region is CASSPAISGREQFF. In DNA form, the CDR3 reads TGTGCCAGCAGCCCGGCGATTAGCGGGAGGGAGCAGTTCTTC.

J is TRBJ2-5 and V is TRBV19, with TRBD2 matching over 10 bases. The CDR3 loop spans 15 amino acids. Germline V gene sequence: CDR1 LNHDA, CDR2 SQIVND (reference sequence). J was trimmed by 4 bases and V by 9 bases; bases with no gene match: 11. CDR3 in amino acids: CASSQREGLRETQYF. The CDR3 DNA sequence: TGTGCCAGCAGCCAGCGGGAGGGCCTGAGAGAGACCCAGTACTTC. Supplemented by reference TRBV19 and TRBJ2-5, the full variable domain reads DGGITQSPKYLFRKEGQNVTLSCEQNLNHDAMYWYRQDPGQGLRLIYYSQIVNDFQKGDIAEGYSVSREKKESFPLTVTSAQKNPTAFYLCASSQREGLRETQYFGPGTRLLVL.

The J gene is TRBJ1-4, the V gene TRBV2; 11 bases map to TRBD1. The ends lost 7 bases at V and 0 bases at J; junction bases unmatched: 7. Germline CDR1 reads SNHLY; CDR2 reads FYNNEI. The CDR3 covers 17 residues. The CDR3 is CASKRTGGFATNEKLFF. DNA for the CDR3: TGTGCCAGCAAAAGGACAGGGGGCTTTGCAACTAATGAAAAACTGTTTTTT.

The chain links TRBV25-1 to TRBJ1-2, with 9 bases lining up with TRBD1. With 5 bases clipped from V and 7 bases from J, the junction kept 8 bases outside the gene matches. This CDR3 has 14 amino acids. Germline V gives CDR1 MGHDK, CDR2 SYGVNS. Here the CDR3 reads CASSTPGQGIGYTF. DNA of the CDR3: TGTGCCAGCAGTACCCCGGGACAGGGAATTGGCTACACCTTC.

Details on this clone: The same CDR3 also results from other DNA sequences found in this sample. The chain employs TRBV6-5 and TRBJ1-1; D not resolved. Germline CDR1 and CDR2: MNHEY and SVGAGI. The CDR3 is 13 amino acids. The V end lost 3 bases, the J end lost 2 bases, and 7 bases lay between the germline ends. CDR3 sequence (DNA): TGTGCCAGCAGTTATTCCAGAAACACTGAAGCTTTCTTT. Protein: CASSYSRNTEAFF.

This clone appeared a few times. This sequence joins TRBV5-1 and TRBJ1-3, with 7 bases matching TRBD1. This CDR3 comprises 16 residues. Germline V gene data show CDR1 as SGHRS and CDR2 as YFSETQ. V was clipped by 4 bases and J by 0 bases; unmatched bases: 7. The CDR3 reads CASSVQGGSSGNTIYF. The CDR3 DNA reads as TGCGCCAGCAGCGTCCAGGGGGGTAGCTCTGGAAACACCATATATTTT.

The chain combines TRBV7-2 with TRBJ2-5, with TRBD1 matching over 8 bases. The V segment lost 3 bases and the J segment 4 bases; nucleotides outside the gene matches: 7. This CDR3 contains 15 residues. Per germline, CDR1 SGHTA and CDR2 FQGNSA. CDR3 sequence reads: CASSFGQGRGETQYF. The CDR3 DNA is TGTGCCAGCAGCTTCGGACAGGGTAGAGGAGAGACCCAGTACTTC.

This clone was detected a few times. V is TRBV27 and J is TRBJ1-6, with 8 bases lining up with TRBD1. The germline gives CDR1 MNHEY, CDR2 SMNVEV (reference sequence). This CDR3 has 14 residues. Germline trimming cut 6 bases from V and 6 bases from J; bases unmatched to any gene: 4. CDR3 bases: TGTGCCAGCAGAGGACAGGGCTTTAATTCACCCCTCCACTTT. It codes for CASRGQGFNSPLHF.

The V call is TRBV6-5, the J call TRBJ1-1; possibly TRBD1 for D (5 bases). The CDR3 runs 14 residues. Germline V gene sequence: CDR1 MNHEY, CDR2 SVGAGI. With 2 bases removed from V and 4 bases from J, the gap between germline ends came to 11 bases. CDR3 sequence: CASSYGGLSTEAFF. CDR3 in DNA: TGTGCCAGCAGTTACGGGGGGTTGAGCACTGAAGCTTTCTTT.

V and J are TRBV10-3 and TRBJ2-3; D is unclear. V lost 3 bases, J lost 0 bases, and 10 bases lay in between. The germline CDR1 and CDR2 sequences are ENHRY and SYGVKD. This CDR3 is 15 amino acids long. The CDR3 spells CAISDVTASTDTQYF. CDR3 DNA sequence: TGTGCCATCAGTGACGTTACAGCTAGCACAGATACGCAGTATTTT.

J is TRBJ1-2 and V is TRBV3-1 (or the pseudogene TRBV3-2), with unresolved D. V was trimmed by 5 bases and J by 2 bases, leaving 15 bases between them. The CDR3 is made up of 15 amino acids. CDR1 is LGHDT, CDR2 YNNKEL, per germline (reference sequence). DNA for the CDR3: TGTGCCAGCAGCGCTTCGCCAGGATCGAACTATGGCTACACCTTC. This sequence encodes CASSASPGSNYGYTF.

The J gene is TRBJ1-3, the V gene TRBV19, with 8 bases fitting TRBD1. The CDR3 has 15 residues. J lost 4 bases, V lost 4 bases, and 6 bases had no gene match. The germline CDR1 and CDR2 sequences are LNHDA and SQIVND (reference sequence). CDR3 DNA: TGTGCCAGTAGTAAGGGCAGGGGGCCCGGAAACACCATATATTTT. It translates to CASSKGRGPGNTIYF. Based on the CDR3 plus reference TRBV19 and TRBJ1-3, the full variable domain is DGGITQSPKYLFRKEGQNVTLSCEQNLNHDAMYWYRQDPGQGLRLIYYSQIVNDFQKGDIAEGYSVSREKKESFPLTVTSAQKNPTAFYLCASSKGRGPGNTIYFGEGSWLTVV.

CDR3 DNA: TGCGCCAGCAGGAGGGAATACGAGCAGTACTTC. It encodes CASRREYEQYF. The genes are TRBV5-1 and TRBJ2-7; perhaps TRBD2 as D (5 bases). The germline CDR1 and CDR2 sequences are SGHRS and YFSETQ. Trimming took off 5 bases at V and 4 bases at J, with 7 bases between the two ends. This CDR3 has 11 amino acids.

CDR3 loop: CASRDRYGNTIYF. The CDR3 bases are TGTGCCAGCCGGGACAGATATGGAAACACCATATATTTT. The V call is TRBV6-5, the J call TRBJ1-3; 7 nucleotides agree with TRBD1. The CDR3 runs to 13 residues. CDR1 and CDR2 from the germline V gene are MNHEY and SVGAGI. With 8 bases clipped from V and 3 bases from J, the junction kept 4 bases outside the gene matches.

The chain links TRBV5-1 to TRBJ1-6; 8 bases are a match to TRBD1. The V gene's germline CDR1 is SGHRS and CDR2 YFSETQ. With V trimmed by 0 bases and J by 7 bases, 9 bases remained unmatched. The CDR3 is made up of 17 amino acids. CDR3 residues: CASSLDGGQGGNSPLHF. The DNA of the CDR3 is TGCGCCAGCAGCTTGGACGGCGGACAGGGAGGGAATTCACCCCTCCACTTT.

This clone was seen a single time. The V gene is TRBV3-1 (or the pseudogene TRBV3-2), the J gene TRBJ2-1; TRBD2 aligns across 13 bases. This CDR3 is 17 amino acids long. Germline loops: CDR1 LGHDT, CDR2 YNNKEL (reference sequence). The ends lost 6 bases at V and 4 bases at J; junction bases unmatched: 9. This CDR3 reads CASSSKLAGGPYNEQFF. CDR3 bases: TGTGCCAGCAGTTCAAAACTAGCGGGAGGGCCGTACAATGAGCAGTTCTTC.

The chain joins TRBV12-5 to TRBJ2-4; 14 nucleotides line up with TRBD2. V lost 7 bases, J lost 8 bases, and 19 bases stayed unmatched. This CDR3 has 19 residues. Germline CDR1 and CDR2: LGHNT and FRNRAP. The CDR3 loop reads CASAQGQTTSGRALDIQYF. The CDR3 region has the DNA TGTGCTAGTGCCCAGGGACAGACGACTAGCGGGAGGGCCTTGGACATTCAGTACTTC.

This CDR3 reads CASMAGQGAYEQYF. The CDR3 coding sequence is TGTGCCAGCATGGCGGGACAGGGGGCCTACGAGCAGTACTTC. The chain is built from TRBV28 and TRBJ2-7; 11 nucleotides match TRBD1. Germline assignment: CDR1 MDHEN and CDR2 SYDVKM. The CDR3 runs 14 residues. J was trimmed by 2 bases and V by 7 bases; bases with no gene match: 4.

The genes are TRBV19 and TRBJ2-3; 8 bases align to TRBD2. CDR3 length equals 16 residues. V lost 1 base and J lost 2; bases outside the gene matches: 5. Germline CDR1 LNHDA, CDR2 SQIVND (reference sequence). CDR3: CASSIGASGLTDTQYF. The CDR3 DNA sequence: TGTGCCAGTAGTATAGGGGCTAGCGGGCTCACAGATACGCAGTATTTT.

This rearrangement joins TRBV6-2 or TRBV6-3 to TRBJ1-5; 8 bases are shared with TRBD1. Germline loops: CDR1 MNHEY, CDR2 SVGEGT. V shed 3 bases, J shed 3 bases, and the junction held 7 bases outside the gene matches. The CDR3 runs to 16 residues. CDR3 residues: CASSYRDRFLNQPQHF. In DNA form, the CDR3 reads TGTGCCAGCAGTTATAGGGACAGGTTCCTCAATCAGCCCCAGCATTTT.

The J gene is TRBJ2-7, the V gene TRBV11-3; the D gene is possibly TRBD2 (5 bases). The CDR3 loop spans 14 amino acids. Germline V lookup: CDR1 SGHNT, CDR2 YENEEA. V was cut by 0 bases and J by 5 bases, with 11 bases left in between. The chain's CDR3 is CASSLDGSTHEQYF. In nucleotides, the CDR3 is TGTGCCAGCAGCTTAGATGGGAGTACACACGAGCAGTACTTC.

V and J are TRBV6-5 and TRBJ1-5, with 10 bases aligning to TRBD1. The CDR3 is 15 residues long. CDR1 MNHEY and CDR2 SVGAGI come from the germline V gene. The junction had 11 bases not matched to a gene; V was cut back by 4 bases and J by 11 bases. The CDR3 loop reads CASSSPGTGVVSQHF. CDR3 nucleotides: TGTGCCAGCAGTTCCCCCGGGACAGGGGTTGTTTCCCAGCATTTT.

This chain connects TRBV10-1 to TRBJ1-5; 12 nucleotides line up with TRBD1. V gave up 6 bases and J gave up 6 bases; unmatched junction bases: 6. Germline lookup yields CDR1 WNHNN and CDR2 SYGVQD (reference sequence). The CDR3 is 15 amino acids. DNA of the CDR3: TGCGCCAGCAGCACCGGGACAGGGGGCGTTCAGCCCCAGCATTTT. Its translation: CASSTGTGGVQPQHF.

The J gene is TRBJ2-1, the V gene TRBV7-2; TRBD1 is a possible D gene (5 bases). The CDR3 has 15 residues. Germline V lookup: CDR1 SGHTA, CDR2 FQGNSA. Trimming shortened V by 2 bases and J by 5 bases, and 13 bases separated the two germline ends. The CDR3 here is CASSLRGGENNEQFF. The CDR3 nucleotides read TGTGCCAGCAGCTTAAGGGGCGGAGAGAACAATGAGCAGTTCTTC.